The rows below give T cell receptor beta chains drawn from one sample of a study of technical replicates of blood from several donors. This table comes from immunoSEQ multiplex PCR, and its TCRdb copy is limited to in-frame clones, with some not included. The data hold 75,000 to 95,000 clones, with about nine tenths observed a single time. Sequences were obtained from T cells isolated from PBMCs. The origin of the receptors is a human donor in good health. Both conserved end residues are part of each CDR3. Fields, in order: V gene, CDR3 protein.

v_gene: TRBV6-1
CDR3aa: CASSAQTFLNTEAFF

v_gene: TRBV5-4
CDR3aa: CASSLQAGGRETQYF

v_gene: TRBV9
CDR3aa: CASSVTGASGNTIYF

v_gene: TRBV7-9
CDR3aa: CASSRDRNTEAFF

v_gene: TRBV5-4
CDR3aa: CASSSKDMGHRELFF

v_gene: TRBV30
CDR3aa: CAWTPGLNTEAFF

v_gene: TRBV4-1
CDR3aa: CASSLRLGNTGELFF

v_gene: TRBV30
CDR3aa: CAWRGFRQTNGYTF

v_gene: TRBV7-6
CDR3aa: CASSSPGDGDEQYF

v_gene: TRBV5-1
CDR3aa: CASSLLASGANVLTF

v_gene: TRBV10-3
CDR3aa: CAISEGETLYGYTF

v_gene: TRBV29-1
CDR3aa: CSVKQGATGYGYTF

v_gene: TRBV11-2
CDR3aa: CASSLRGEQYF

v_gene: TRBV10-3
CDR3aa: CAISVSPAGNYGYTF

v_gene: TRBV6-1
CDR3aa: CASQLNRGHEQYF

v_gene: TRBV30
CDR3aa: CAWGQFSGNTIYF

v_gene: TRBV5-1
CDR3aa: CASSPTGLPYEQYF

v_gene: TRBV11-2
CDR3aa: CASSLDPVPVAEAFF

v_gene: TRBV7-9
CDR3aa: CASSNTGFGSFSYEQYF

v_gene: TRBV5-1
CDR3aa: CASSLSEAYGYTF

v_gene: TRBV10-2
CDR3aa: CASSGRGDSYEQYF

v_gene: TRBV6-5
CDR3aa: CASSSVTGKALHF

v_gene: TRBV19
CDR3aa: CASSHRGPLYGYTF

v_gene: TRBV27
CDR3aa: CASSRGYEQYF

v_gene: TRBV5-1
CDR3aa: CASSLGTGLLGYTF

v_gene: TRBV5-6
CDR3aa: CASSLGTGANYGYTF

v_gene: TRBV7-2
CDR3aa: CASSFSGAYNEQFF

v_gene: TRBV27
CDR3aa: CASSSSPQGGYGYTF

v_gene: TRBV28
CDR3aa: CATHRRGDRGREQYF

v_gene: TRBV7-9
CDR3aa: CASSSQGVDYGYTF

v_gene: TRBV2
CDR3aa: CASRAGSYEQYF

v_gene: TRBV13
CDR3aa: CASSAHLYFYNEQFF

v_gene: TRBV6-1
CDR3aa: CASSELVEAVDTEAFF

v_gene: TRBV30
CDR3aa: CAWNSPRGPNTGELFF

v_gene: TRBV19
CDR3aa: CASSTSGLANPDTQYF

v_gene: TRBV11-3
CDR3aa: CASSPTGGVGELFF

v_gene: TRBV25-1
CDR3aa: CASTYRANEQYF

v_gene: TRBV5-1
CDR3aa: CASNRGENTEAFF

v_gene: TRBV5-5
CDR3aa: CASSGVGGTEAFF

v_gene: TRBV12-5
CDR3aa: CASGLVLGREADTQYF

v_gene: TRBV4-2
CDR3aa: CASSQDGYTEAFF

v_gene: TRBV27
CDR3aa: CATGEAGGTDTQYF

v_gene: TRBV18
CDR3aa: CASSGPLENNEQFF

v_gene: TRBV7-9
CDR3aa: CASSLVLGFYGYTF

v_gene: TRBV19
CDR3aa: CASSIGTAYEQYF

v_gene: TRBV7-2
CDR3aa: CASSSRGEQFF

v_gene: TRBV5-1
CDR3aa: CASGSLVGGDEQFF

v_gene: TRBV7-8
CDR3aa: CASSLAQRGVNTEAFF

v_gene: TRBV2
CDR3aa: CASSAPDGRNTEAFF

v_gene: TRBV2
CDR3aa: CASKITPNQPQHF

v_gene: TRBV6-5
CDR3aa: CASSYSVSVMRETQYF

v_gene: TRBV18
CDR3aa: CASSPSRGDPQHF

v_gene: TRBV28
CDR3aa: CASSLVLLAGVGQFF

v_gene: TRBV7-9
CDR3aa: CASSLSARGSGRVLYEQYF

v_gene: TRBV11-3
CDR3aa: CASSLYEEQFF

v_gene: TRBV9
CDR3aa: CASSGAVNDEQFF

v_gene: TRBV5-1
CDR3aa: CASSSTGSGEQYF

v_gene: TRBV9
CDR3aa: CASSVGSGFSYEQYF

v_gene: TRBV5-4
CDR3aa: CASSPEGGYGNTIYF

v_gene: TRBV15
CDR3aa: CATSRAGGRNTGELFF